These T cell receptor beta chains were read from a single sample in a study of T cell repertoires in cytomegalovirus infection. These TCRs are of unknown antigen specificity. In TCRdb, the reads were re-called with MiXCR into one record per CDR3 protein. The sample includes some 270,000 distinct CDR3 sequences, 20% to 25% seen only once; the top ten take 15% to 20%. The sample in question was cultured PBMCs, obtained from culture after CMV antigen stimulation. These receptor sequences come from a human donor in good health (CMV status not recorded). Some clones in this sample may be carry-over from other donors' samples. Both conserved end residues are part of each CDR3. D genes are given only for firm matches. Only some rows state a clone size, as once, few, many or a class for expanded clones.

TRBV9	TRBJ2-2	many	TRBD1	TGTGCCAGCAGCCGATTCGGGACAGGGAACACCGGGGAGCTGTTTTTT	CASSRFGTGNTGELFF
TRBV10-3	TRBJ2-1	-	-	TGTGCCATCGGTTTCAGGCCGGACCAGGATAATGAGCAGTTCTTC	CAIGFRPDQDNEQFF
TRBV7-9	TRBJ2-3	many	-	TGTGCCAGCAGCTTAATGGCAGATACGCAGTATTTT	CASSLMADTQYF
TRBV6-5	TRBJ2-1	many	-	TGTGCCAGCAGTTACTTTAGCCAGGGGCGTTACAATGAGCAGTTCTTC	CASSYFSQGRYNEQFF
TRBV7-8	TRBJ2-1	many	TRBD2	TGTGCCAGCAGCTTAGAACTAGCGGGAAAGGATGAGCAGTTCTTC	CASSLELAGKDEQFF
TRBV19	TRBJ1-1	-	-	TGTGCCAGTACCTTCGGGGAGGGGGAGATGAACACTGAAGCTTTCTTT	CASTFGEGEMNTEAFF
TRBV11-3	TRBJ2-2	-	TRBD1	TGTGCCAGCAGCGGGACAGCGAACACCGGGGAGCCGTTTTTT	CASSGTANTGEPFF
TRBV15	TRBJ2-5	-	-	TGTGCCACCCGTCTAGAAGAGACCCAGTACTTC	CATRLEETQYF
TRBV7-2	TRBJ2-7	many	-	TGTGCCAGCAGCTCCGCCGGAGAGCAGTACTTC	CASSSAGEQYF
TRBV7-9	TRBJ2-7	-	-	TGTGCCAGCAGCTTAACGTCAACTACCTACGAGCAGTACTTC	CASSLTSTTYEQYF
TRBV6-6	TRBJ2-2	-	-	TGTGCCAGCAGTTCTCGAGTCGGGGAGCTGTTTTTT	CASSSRVGELFF
TRBV18	TRBJ1-1	few	-	TGTGCCAGCTCACCGAGTGAACAGGCACAGAACACTGAAGCTTTCTTT	CASSPSEQAQNTEAFF
TRBV20-1	TRBJ2-3	few	-	TGCAGTGCTAGACCCCGCCGGGACACAGATACGCAGTATTTT	CSARPRRDTDTQYF
TRBV7-9	TRBJ1-1	few	-	TGTGCCAGCAGCGTAGAACCAACAGGGAAGGCTTTCTTT	CASSVEPTGKAFF
TRBV6-4	TRBJ2-3	-	-	TGTGCCAGCAGTGACTCCAGGGGAAAGGGCACAGATACGCAGTATTTT	CASSDSRGKGTDTQYF
TRBV12-5	TRBJ2-1	-	-	TGTGCTAGTGGTTTGTCGGCAGGTCCCTCCTACAATGAGCAGTTCTTC	CASGLSAGPSYNEQFF
TRBV6-2/TRBV6-3	TRBJ2-4	-	-	TGTGCCAGCAGTGCCCGACAGGGAGGCATTCAGTACTTC	CASSARQGGIQYF
TRBV6-2/TRBV6-3	TRBJ1-1	many	-	TGTGCCAGCAGTTACTCGAGGAAGGGTTTGACTGAAGCTTTCTTT	CASSYSRKGLTEAFF
TRBV9	TRBJ1-1	few	-	TGTGCCAGCAGCGTAGGTCAGGGTGCAGGAGTCACTGAAGCTTTCTTT	CASSVGQGAGVTEAFF
TRBV28	TRBJ2-4	-	TRBD2	TGTGCCAGCAGTTTACATGCGGGAGCGTCCAAAAACATTCAGTACTTC	CASSLHAGASKNIQYF
TRBV18	TRBJ2-1	few	-	TGTGCCAGCTCACCATATTCCGACAATGAGCAGTTCTTC	CASSPYSDNEQFF
TRBV6-5	TRBJ2-7	-	TRBD1	TGTGCCAGCAGCCGGGACAGGGAGGGCGAGCAGTACTTC	CASSRDREGEQYF
TRBV10-3	TRBJ1-6	many	-	TGTGCCATCAAAGCAGGGACCGGCCGCTTT	CAIKAGTGRF
TRBV19	TRBJ1-2	-	TRBD1	TGTGCCAGTAGTATAACGTTCGACAGGGTTTATGGCTACACCTTC	CASSITFDRVYGYTF
TRBV11-3	TRBJ2-1	many	-	TGTGCCAGCAGCTTGAACTACAATGAGCAGTTCTTC	CASSLNYNEQFF
TRBV4-3	TRBJ2-1	-	-	TGCGCCAGCAGCCCCACTAATGGGGGTTCCTACAATGAGCAGTTCTTC	CASSPTNGGSYNEQFF
TRBV28	TRBJ2-7	many	-	TGTGCCAGCAGCTCAGGGAGCTCCTACGAGCAGTACTTC	CASSSGSSYEQYF
TRBV7-9	TRBJ1-1	few	-	TGTGCCAGCAGCGGCAAAGGGTCTCCAGGGACTGAAGCTTTCTTT	CASSGKGSPGTEAFF
TRBV20-1	TRBJ2-3	-	TRBD2	TGCAGTGCTAGAGCGGGACTAGCGACAGATACGCAGTATTTT	CSARAGLATDTQYF
TRBV5-4	TRBJ2-7	few	-	TGTGCCAGCAGCAATCGGACTACCGAGCAGTACTTC	CASSNRTTEQYF
TRBV20-1	TRBJ2-7	-	TRBD1	TGCAGTGCTAGAGAAGTCCAGGGGGCCTACGAGCAGTACTTC	CSAREVQGAYEQYF
TRBV19	TRBJ2-2	few	-	TGTGCCAGTAGAACGAACAGGGAGAACACCGGGGAGCTGTTTTTT	CASRTNRENTGELFF